This TCR beta chain emerged from a study of human T cells and chemical hapten exposure. Study-wide results and limits: Significantly more large CDR3 similarity clusters arose among expanded TCRs than among controls.

The CDR3 is 12 amino acids. Germline lookup yields CDR1 MNHEY and CDR2 SVGEGT. Trimming stripped 0 bases from V and 2 bases from J, with 2 bases between. This clonotype was seen more than once but under ten times. Its target is unknown. The sample's time point: patch test 3, about 24 weeks after DPC sensitization. Treatment noted: therapeutic diphenylcyclopropenone sensitization with weekly scalp DPC. Extraction of total RNA was performed on unfractionated whole blood. The study's library attached unique molecular identifiers to single cDNA molecules. TCRdb itself ran the RACE reads through MiXCR, one entry per CDR3 protein. The data contain roughly 100,000 distinct CDR3 sequences, approximately 36% of them singletons.

Sequenced here: whole blood, sampled in connection with sensitization to the hapten diphenylcyclopropenone (DPC). This sequence joins TRBV6-2 or TRBV6-3 and TRBJ2-7; D is ambiguous. The receptor was derived from a man aged 35-49 years with alopecia areata. Some clones in this sample may be carry-over from other donors' samples. The CDR3 sequence: CASSYSPYEQYF. The CDR3 DNA reads as TGTGCCAGCAGTTACTCTCCCTACGAGCAGTACTTC.